These T cell receptor beta chains were read from a single sample in a study of TIL therapy for anti-PD-1-resistant metastatic lung cancer. Assay: immunoSEQ multiplex PCR; the TCRdb copy retains only in-frame clones and omits some. In the table there are tens of thousands of clones, 65% to 80% of which are singletons. Sample: tumor tissue, taken at baseline. The receptors shown here come from a person aged 25 to 85 with non-small cell lung cancer. CDR3s include the opening cysteine and the closing phenylalanine or tryptophan. D genes are given only for firm matches. Part of the rows lack a size; the others show once, few, many or a class for expanded clones.

abundance: NA
v_gene: TRBV27
j_gene: TRBJ2-3
d_gene: TRBD2
CDR3nt: TGTGCCAGCAGTTTAGGCGGGGGAATAAGCACAGATACGCAGTATTTT
CDR3aa: CASSLGGGISTDTQYF

abundance: few
v_gene: TRBV29-1
j_gene: TRBJ2-3
d_gene: NA
CDR3nt: TGCAGCGTTGGAGCGGATTCCGCAGATACGCAGTATTTT
CDR3aa: CSVGADSADTQYF

abundance: NA
v_gene: TRBV10-3
j_gene: TRBJ2-5
d_gene: TRBD1
CDR3nt: TGTGCCATCAGGGGACAGCCCCAAGAGACCCAGTACTTC
CDR3aa: CAIRGQPQETQYF

abundance: NA
v_gene: TRBV15
j_gene: TRBJ1-4
d_gene: NA
CDR3nt: TGTGCCACCAGCAGAGATTTAGGGGATGAAAAACTGTTTTTT
CDR3aa: CATSRDLGDEKLFF

abundance: NA
v_gene: TRBV15
j_gene: TRBJ1-3
d_gene: TRBD1
CDR3nt: TGTGCCACCAGCAGAGATAGCGGGACAGGAAAAAACACCATATATTTT
CDR3aa: CATSRDSGTGKNTIYF

abundance: NA
v_gene: TRBV6-1
j_gene: TRBJ1-1
d_gene: NA
CDR3nt: TGTGCCAGCATTCGAGGGACATTGAACACTGAAGCTTTCTTT
CDR3aa: CASIRGTLNTEAFF

abundance: NA
v_gene: TRBV27
j_gene: TRBJ2-7
d_gene: NA
CDR3nt: TGTGCCAGCAGTCCTCAGGGGCTGGCCTACGAGCAGTACTTC
CDR3aa: CASSPQGLAYEQYF

abundance: few
v_gene: TRBV25-1
j_gene: TRBJ2-3
d_gene: NA
CDR3nt: TGTGCCAGCAGTGACACGGGGAGCACAGATACGCAGTATTTT
CDR3aa: CASSDTGSTDTQYF

abundance: few
v_gene: TRBV27
j_gene: TRBJ2-2
d_gene: NA
CDR3nt: TGTGCCAGCAGTATAGCCTCGAACACCGGGGAGCTGTTTTTT
CDR3aa: CASSIASNTGELFF

abundance: NA
v_gene: TRBV27
j_gene: TRBJ1-4
d_gene: TRBD1
CDR3nt: TGTGCCTCGGCCCAGAGGGGGCGGGCGAATGAAAAACTGTTTTTT
CDR3aa: CASAQRGRANEKLFF

abundance: many
v_gene: TRBV6-1
j_gene: TRBJ2-3
d_gene: TRBD1
CDR3nt: TGTGCCAGTGCCGGGACAGGGCCAGATACGCAGTATTTT
CDR3aa: CASAGTGPDTQYF

abundance: NA
v_gene: TRBV7-7
j_gene: TRBJ2-7
d_gene: NA
CDR3nt: TGTGCTAGCAGCTCAGGGACCGCTACCTACGAGCAGTACTTC
CDR3aa: CASSSGTATYEQYF

abundance: NA
v_gene: TRBV9
j_gene: TRBJ2-3
d_gene: NA
CDR3nt: TGTGCCAGCAGCGTAGATTTGCCTAGCACAGATACGCAGTATTTT
CDR3aa: CASSVDLPSTDTQYF

abundance: NA
v_gene: TRBV19
j_gene: TRBJ1-1
d_gene: NA
CDR3nt: TGTGCCAGTATCAAGGATATGGGAACTGAAGCTTTCTTT
CDR3aa: CASIKDMGTEAFF

abundance: NA
v_gene: TRBV19
j_gene: TRBJ2-1
d_gene: TRBD2
CDR3nt: TGTGCCAGTAGCGATACATGGACTAGCGGGAGGAGCTACAATGAGCAGTTCTTC
CDR3aa: CASSDTWTSGRSYNEQFF

abundance: once
v_gene: TRBV2
j_gene: TRBJ1-1
d_gene: NA
CDR3nt: TGTGCCGGTACATACCGGGTCCAGGGAACTGAAGCTTTCTTT
CDR3aa: CAGTYRVQGTEAFF

abundance: few
v_gene: TRBV7-9
j_gene: TRBJ1-6
d_gene: NA
CDR3nt: TGTGCCAGCAGCGGTGCTAGGGGCTATAATTCACCCCTCCACTTT
CDR3aa: CASSGARGYNSPLHF

abundance: few
v_gene: TRBV5-1
j_gene: TRBJ1-2
d_gene: NA
CDR3nt: TGCGCCAGCAGCTTAGACAGTCCCTTCGTCGGCTACACCTTC
CDR3aa: CASSLDSPFVGYTF

abundance: few
v_gene: TRBV6-6
j_gene: TRBJ1-3
d_gene: NA
CDR3nt: TGTGCCAGCAGCCGACTGTCGGAAGGTGGAAACACCATATATTTT
CDR3aa: CASSRLSEGGNTIYF

abundance: NA
v_gene: TRBV6-6
j_gene: TRBJ2-2
d_gene: NA
CDR3nt: TGTGCCAGCAGTTTATTCCGGGATACCGGGGAGCTGTTTTTT
CDR3aa: CASSLFRDTGELFF

abundance: NA
v_gene: TRBV6-5
j_gene: TRBJ2-5
d_gene: NA
CDR3nt: TGTGCCAGCAGTTACGGAGAGACCCAGTACTTC
CDR3aa: CASSYGETQYF

abundance: once
v_gene: TRBV19
j_gene: TRBJ2-1
d_gene: NA
CDR3nt: TGTGCCAGTAGTATTCTGGGAGGCGCTTACAATGAGCAGTTCTTC
CDR3aa: CASSILGGAYNEQFF

abundance: NA
v_gene: TRBV6-4
j_gene: TRBJ2-1
d_gene: TRBD1
CDR3nt: TGTGCCAGCATGTTGCACCCGGGACAGCTTTTCAATGAGCAGTTCTTC
CDR3aa: CASMLHPGQLFNEQFF

abundance: NA
v_gene: TRBV6-5
j_gene: TRBJ2-2
d_gene: NA
CDR3nt: TGTGCCAGCAGTTACGAGTACACCGGGGAGCTGTTTTTT
CDR3aa: CASSYEYTGELFF

abundance: NA
v_gene: TRBV6-5
j_gene: TRBJ1-4
d_gene: NA
CDR3nt: TGTGCCCGCAGAGAAACAACTAATGAAAAACTGTTTTTT
CDR3aa: CARRETTNEKLFF

abundance: NA
v_gene: TRBV7-2
j_gene: TRBJ1-1
d_gene: NA
CDR3nt: TGTGCCAGCAGCTTTTTTTCGGGCCCACGGCGCACTGAAGCTTTCTTT
CDR3aa: CASSFFSGPRRTEAFF

abundance: NA
v_gene: TRBV5-6
j_gene: TRBJ2-1
d_gene: TRBD2
CDR3nt: TGTGCCAGCAGCACCTCGGGGGGGAGTTCCTACAATGAGCAGTTCTTC
CDR3aa: CASSTSGGSSYNEQFF

abundance: few
v_gene: TRBV5-6
j_gene: TRBJ2-3
d_gene: NA
CDR3nt: TGTGCCAGCAGCTTGCCGGGTGCCACAGATACGCAGTATTTT
CDR3aa: CASSLPGATDTQYF

abundance: once
v_gene: TRBV5-6
j_gene: TRBJ2-3
d_gene: NA
CDR3nt: TGTGCCAGCAGCTCCCGACTGAGCACAGATACGCAGTATTTT
CDR3aa: CASSSRLSTDTQYF

abundance: few
v_gene: TRBV11-2
j_gene: TRBJ2-6
d_gene: NA
CDR3nt: TGTGCCAGCAGCTTTAACCAGGGGTCTGGGGCCAACGTCCTGACTTTC
CDR3aa: CASSFNQGSGANVLTF

abundance: few
v_gene: TRBV19
j_gene: TRBJ2-1
d_gene: NA
CDR3nt: TGTGCCAGTAGTATAGCACTATACAATGAGCAGTTCTTC
CDR3aa: CASSIALYNEQFF

abundance: NA
v_gene: TRBV4-3
j_gene: TRBJ2-7
d_gene: TRBD2
CDR3nt: TGCGCCAGCAGCCAAGAACTAGCGGGGACCTCCTACGAGCAGTACTTC
CDR3aa: CASSQELAGTSYEQYF

abundance: NA
v_gene: TRBV19
j_gene: TRBJ1-5
d_gene: TRBD1
CDR3nt: TGTGCCAGTAGCCGGGGACAGGCCGGGGGGGGCAATCAGCCCCAGCATTTT
CDR3aa: CASSRGQAGGGNQPQHF

abundance: NA
v_gene: TRBV6-6
j_gene: TRBJ1-1
d_gene: NA
CDR3nt: TGTGCCAGCAGTTCCACAACAGTGAACACTGAAGCTTTCTTT
CDR3aa: CASSSTTVNTEAFF

abundance: NA
v_gene: TRBV19
j_gene: TRBJ2-7
d_gene: NA
CDR3nt: TGTGCCAGTAGTATAGATCTATCGACAGGTTCCTACGAGCAGTACTTC
CDR3aa: CASSIDLSTGSYEQYF

abundance: few
v_gene: TRBV19
j_gene: TRBJ1-1
d_gene: NA
CDR3nt: TGTGCCAGTACTCCCCTGGCAGGGAAAGCTTTCTTT
CDR3aa: CASTPLAGKAFF

abundance: many
v_gene: TRBV7-9
j_gene: TRBJ2-7
d_gene: NA
CDR3nt: TGTGCCACCGGGGACGGAAACTACGAGCAGTACTTC
CDR3aa: CATGDGNYEQYF

abundance: NA
v_gene: TRBV15
j_gene: TRBJ2-7
d_gene: TRBD2
CDR3nt: TGTGCCACGAAGGGACTAAACTCCTACGAGCAGTACTTC
CDR3aa: CATKGLNSYEQYF

abundance: NA
v_gene: TRBV15
j_gene: TRBJ2-6
d_gene: TRBD1
CDR3nt: TGTGCCACCAGCAGAGTGGGACAGGGGGCCAACGTCCTGACTTTC
CDR3aa: CATSRVGQGANVLTF

abundance: NA
v_gene: TRBV5-6
j_gene: TRBJ1-4
d_gene: NA
CDR3nt: TGTGCCAGCAGCTTGAAGACTACTAATGAAAAACTGTTTTTT
CDR3aa: CASSLKTTNEKLFF

abundance: NA
v_gene: TRBV9
j_gene: TRBJ2-5
d_gene: NA
CDR3nt: TGTGCCAGCAGCGTCGTTGGTCAGAGGGGAGAGACCCAGTACTTC
CDR3aa: CASSVVGQRGETQYF

abundance: NA
v_gene: TRBV5-1
j_gene: TRBJ2-1
d_gene: NA
CDR3nt: TGCGCCAGCAGCGCCGGGGATTATCGGGAGCAGTTCTTC
CDR3aa: CASSAGDYREQFF

abundance: NA
v_gene: TRBV30
j_gene: TRBJ1-5
d_gene: TRBD1
CDR3nt: TGTGCCTGGAGTGTAACAGGGGTTAGCAATCAGCCCCAGCATTTT
CDR3aa: CAWSVTGVSNQPQHF

abundance: few
v_gene: TRBV6-1
j_gene: TRBJ1-2
d_gene: TRBD1
CDR3nt: TGTGCCAGCAGCCTTGACAGGGAATATGGCTACACCTTC
CDR3aa: CASSLDREYGYTF

abundance: NA
v_gene: TRBV10-1
j_gene: TRBJ1-1
d_gene: TRBD1
CDR3nt: TGCGCCAGCAGTAAGACAGGGGCCCCGATGAACACTGAAGCTTTCTTT
CDR3aa: CASSKTGAPMNTEAFF

abundance: NA
v_gene: TRBV5-4
j_gene: TRBJ1-2
d_gene: NA
CDR3nt: TGTGCCAGCAGCTTGGAAGCAGGGTTAGGCTACACCTTC
CDR3aa: CASSLEAGLGYTF

abundance: many
v_gene: TRBV19
j_gene: TRBJ2-1
d_gene: TRBD1
CDR3nt: TGTGCCAGCAGTGAACCGGGACAGGGACACAATGAGCAGTTCTTC
CDR3aa: CASSEPGQGHNEQFF

abundance: once
v_gene: TRBV5-5
j_gene: TRBJ1-1
d_gene: TRBD1
CDR3nt: TGTGCCAGCAGCCTCCGGGACAGGGGAGGTGAAGCTTTCTTT
CDR3aa: CASSLRDRGGEAFF

abundance: many
v_gene: TRBV19
j_gene: TRBJ2-7
d_gene: TRBD1
CDR3nt: TGTGCCAGTTCCCGGACAGGGATCGTTCCCGAGCAGTACTTC
CDR3aa: CASSRTGIVPEQYF

abundance: NA
v_gene: TRBV28
j_gene: TRBJ1-2
d_gene: TRBD1
CDR3nt: TGTGCCAGCAGACAGGGGGGAGTTAACTATGGCTACACCTTC
CDR3aa: CASRQGGVNYGYTF

abundance: NA
v_gene: TRBV2
j_gene: TRBJ2-5
d_gene: NA
CDR3nt: TGTGCCAGCAAAAGCCAGGGCCTATCCCAAGAGACCCAGTACTTC
CDR3aa: CASKSQGLSQETQYF

abundance: once
v_gene: TRBV6-6
j_gene: TRBJ2-1
d_gene: TRBD2
CDR3nt: TGTGCCAGCAGTCGGACTAGCGGCCGTCCGGGCAATGAGCAGTTCTTC
CDR3aa: CASSRTSGRPGNEQFF

abundance: NA
v_gene: TRBV19
j_gene: TRBJ1-6
d_gene: TRBD1
CDR3nt: TGTGCCAGTAGTACCTGGACAGGAAAGGAAAGAACCCTCCACTTT
CDR3aa: CASSTWTGKERTLHF